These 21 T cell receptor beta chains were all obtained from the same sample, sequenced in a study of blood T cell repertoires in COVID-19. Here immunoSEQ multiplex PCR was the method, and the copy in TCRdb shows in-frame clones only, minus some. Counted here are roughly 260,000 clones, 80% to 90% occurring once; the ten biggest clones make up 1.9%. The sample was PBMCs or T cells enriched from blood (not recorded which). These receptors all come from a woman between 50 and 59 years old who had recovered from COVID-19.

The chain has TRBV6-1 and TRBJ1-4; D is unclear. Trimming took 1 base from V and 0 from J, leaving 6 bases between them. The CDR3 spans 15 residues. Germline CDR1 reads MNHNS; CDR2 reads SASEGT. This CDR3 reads CASSEDPSTNEKLFF. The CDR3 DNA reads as TGTGCCAGCAGTGAAGATCCTTCAACTAATGAAAAACTGTTTTTT.

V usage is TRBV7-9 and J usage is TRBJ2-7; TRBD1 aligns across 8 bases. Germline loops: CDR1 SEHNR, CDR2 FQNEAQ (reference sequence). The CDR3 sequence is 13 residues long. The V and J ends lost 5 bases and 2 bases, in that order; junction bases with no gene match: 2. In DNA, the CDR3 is TGTGCCAGCAGCCACAGGGGGGCCTACGAGCAGTACTTC. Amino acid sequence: CASSHRGAYEQYF.

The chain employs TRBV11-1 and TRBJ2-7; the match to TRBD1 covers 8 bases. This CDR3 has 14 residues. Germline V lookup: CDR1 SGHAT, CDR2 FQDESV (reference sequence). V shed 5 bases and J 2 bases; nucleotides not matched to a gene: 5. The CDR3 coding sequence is TGTGCCAGCAGCATGGACAGGGTAACCTACGAGCAGTACTTC. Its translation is CASSMDRVTYEQYF. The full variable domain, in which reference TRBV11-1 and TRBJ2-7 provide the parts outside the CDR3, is EAEVAQSPRYKITEKSQAVAFWCDPISGHATLYWYRQILGQGPELLVQFQDESVVDDSQLPKDRFSAERLKGVDSTLKIQPAELGDSAMYLCASSMDRVTYEQYFGPGTRLTVT.

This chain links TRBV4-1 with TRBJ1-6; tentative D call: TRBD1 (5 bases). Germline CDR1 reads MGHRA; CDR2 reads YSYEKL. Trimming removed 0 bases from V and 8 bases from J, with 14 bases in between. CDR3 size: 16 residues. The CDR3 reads CASSQDDRAGYSPLHF. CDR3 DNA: TGCGCCAGCAGCCAAGATGACAGAGCTGGGTATTCACCCCTCCACTTT.

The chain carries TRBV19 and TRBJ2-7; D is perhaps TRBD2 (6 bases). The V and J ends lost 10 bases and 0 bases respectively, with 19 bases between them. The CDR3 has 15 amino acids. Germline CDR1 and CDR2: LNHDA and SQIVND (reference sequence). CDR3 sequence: CANSLGLFYSYEQYF. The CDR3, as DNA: TGTGCCAATTCTCTCGGACTATTTTACTCCTACGAGCAGTACTTC.

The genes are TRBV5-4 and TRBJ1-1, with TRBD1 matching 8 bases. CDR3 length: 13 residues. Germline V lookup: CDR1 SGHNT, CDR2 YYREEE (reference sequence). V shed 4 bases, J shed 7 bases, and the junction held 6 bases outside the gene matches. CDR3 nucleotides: TGTGCCAGCAGCCGTCAGGGGGCCGGTGAAGCTTTCTTT. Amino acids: CASSRQGAGEAFF.

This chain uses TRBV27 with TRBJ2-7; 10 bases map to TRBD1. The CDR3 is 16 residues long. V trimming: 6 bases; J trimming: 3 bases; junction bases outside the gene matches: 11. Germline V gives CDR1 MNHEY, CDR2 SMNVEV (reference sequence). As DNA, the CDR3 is TGTGCCAGCAGCCCGAGTGCGGGGGACAGGGGCTACGAGCAGTACTTC. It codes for CASSPSAGDRGYEQYF.

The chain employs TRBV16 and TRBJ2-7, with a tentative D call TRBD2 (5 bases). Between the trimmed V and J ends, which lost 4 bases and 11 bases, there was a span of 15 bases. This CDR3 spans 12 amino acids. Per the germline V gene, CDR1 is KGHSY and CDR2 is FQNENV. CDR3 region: CASSRSGLEEYF. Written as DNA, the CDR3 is TGTGCCAGCAGCCGATCCGGACTTGAGGAGTACTTC.

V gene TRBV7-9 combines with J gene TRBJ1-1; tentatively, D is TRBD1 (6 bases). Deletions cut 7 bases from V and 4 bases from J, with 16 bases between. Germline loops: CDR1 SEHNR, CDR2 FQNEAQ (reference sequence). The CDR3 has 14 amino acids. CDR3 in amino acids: CASTVDRRVTEAFF. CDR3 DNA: TGTGCCAGCACTGTAGACAGGCGGGTCACTGAAGCTTTCTTT.

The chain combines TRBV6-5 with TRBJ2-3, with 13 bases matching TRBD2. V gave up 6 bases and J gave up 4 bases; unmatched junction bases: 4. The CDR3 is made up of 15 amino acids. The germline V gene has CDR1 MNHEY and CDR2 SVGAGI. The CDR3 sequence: CASSLGLAGADTQYF. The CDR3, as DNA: TGTGCCAGCAGCCTAGGACTAGCGGGAGCAGATACGCAGTATTTT.

The CDR3 DNA sequence: TGTGCCACCAGCAGAGGTTACTACAATGAGCAGTTCTTC. Its translation: CATSRGYYNEQFF. V is TRBV15 and J is TRBJ2-1; D is ambiguous. Germline V CDR1 and CDR2: LNHNV, YYDKDF (reference sequence). The V and J ends lost 1 base and 3 bases respectively, with 4 bases between them. This CDR3 contains 13 residues.

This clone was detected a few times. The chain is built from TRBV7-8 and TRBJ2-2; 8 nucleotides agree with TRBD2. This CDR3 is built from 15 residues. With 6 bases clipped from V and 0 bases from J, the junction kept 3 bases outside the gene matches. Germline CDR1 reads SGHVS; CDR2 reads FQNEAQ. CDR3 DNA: TGTGCCAGCAGGATGACTAGCGCGAACACCGGGGAGCTGTTTTTT. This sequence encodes CASRMTSANTGELFF. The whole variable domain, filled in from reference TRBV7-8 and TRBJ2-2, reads GAGVSQSPRYKVAKRGQDVALRCDPISGHVSLFWYQQALGQGPEFLTYFQNEAQLDKSGLPSDRFFAERPEGSVSTLKIQRTQQEDSAVYLCASRMTSANTGELFFGEGSRLTVL.

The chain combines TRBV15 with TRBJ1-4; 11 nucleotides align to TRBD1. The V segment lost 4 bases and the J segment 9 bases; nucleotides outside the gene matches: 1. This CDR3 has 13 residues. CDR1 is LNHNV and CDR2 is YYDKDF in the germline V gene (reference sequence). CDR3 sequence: CATSMDRGQKLFF. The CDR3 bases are TGTGCCACCAGCATGGACAGGGGGCAAAAACTGTTTTTT. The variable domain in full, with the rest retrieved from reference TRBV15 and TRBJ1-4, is DAMVIQNPRYQVTQFGKPVTLSCSQTLNHNVMYWYQQKSSQAPKLLFHYYDKDFNNEADTPDNFQSRRPNTSFCFLDIRSPGLGDTAMYLCATSMDRGQKLFFGSGTQLSVL.

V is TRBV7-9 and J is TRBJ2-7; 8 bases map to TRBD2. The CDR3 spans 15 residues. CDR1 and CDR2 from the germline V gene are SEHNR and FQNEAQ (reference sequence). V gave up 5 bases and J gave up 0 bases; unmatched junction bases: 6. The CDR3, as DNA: TGTGCCAGCAGCACCGGGACTAGGAGCTCCTACGAGCAGTACTTC. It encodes CASSTGTRSSYEQYF. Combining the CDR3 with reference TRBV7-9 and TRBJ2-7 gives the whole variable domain DTGVSQNPRHKITKRGQNVTFRCDPISEHNRLYWYRQTLGQGPEFLTYFQNEAQLEKSRLLSDRFSAERPKGSFSTLEIQRTEQGDSAMYLCASSTGTRSSYEQYFGPGTRLTVT.

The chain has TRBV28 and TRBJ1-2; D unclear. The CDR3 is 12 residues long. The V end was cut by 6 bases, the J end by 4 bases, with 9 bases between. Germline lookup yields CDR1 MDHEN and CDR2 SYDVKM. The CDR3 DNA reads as TGTGCCAGCAGCCAGATGTTCTATGGCTACACCTTC. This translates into CASSQMFYGYTF.

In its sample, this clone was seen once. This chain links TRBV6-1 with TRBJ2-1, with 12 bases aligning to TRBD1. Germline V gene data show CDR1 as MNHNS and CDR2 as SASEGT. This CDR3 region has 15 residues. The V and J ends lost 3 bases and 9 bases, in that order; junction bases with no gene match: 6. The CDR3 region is CASSDPGQGATEQFF. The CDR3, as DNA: TGTGCCAGCAGTGACCCGGGACAGGGGGCCACTGAGCAGTTCTTC.

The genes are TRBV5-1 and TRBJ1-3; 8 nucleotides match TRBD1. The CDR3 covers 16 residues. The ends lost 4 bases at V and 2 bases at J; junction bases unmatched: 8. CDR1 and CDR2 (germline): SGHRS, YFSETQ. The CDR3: CASSLVSTGAGNTIYF. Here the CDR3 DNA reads TGCGCCAGCAGCCTAGTATCGACAGGGGCTGGAAACACCATATATTTT.

The CDR3 protein is CASSLWRDTEAFF. The CDR3 coding sequence is TGTGCCAGCAGCTTATGGCGGGACACTGAAGCTTTCTTT. The chain employs TRBV7-3 and TRBJ1-1; D not certain. Germline lookup yields CDR1 SGHTA and CDR2 FQGTGA. The CDR3 loop spans 13 amino acids. Trimming shortened V by 2 bases and J by 3 bases, and 7 bases separated the two germline ends.

CDR3 coding DNA: TGTGCCAGCAGTTCGGCGGTACAAGCTTTCTTT. Protein product: CASSSAVQAFF. The V call is TRBV6-5, the J call TRBJ1-1; D not certain. The CDR3 contains 11 residues. V was pared by 4 bases and J by 9 bases, with 9 bases between. The germline CDR1 and CDR2 sequences are MNHEY and SVGAGI.

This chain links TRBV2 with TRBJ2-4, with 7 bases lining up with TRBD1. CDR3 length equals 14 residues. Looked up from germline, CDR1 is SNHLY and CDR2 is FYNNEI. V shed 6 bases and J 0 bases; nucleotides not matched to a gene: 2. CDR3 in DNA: TGTGCCAGCAGGGGACAGCTAGCCAAAAACATTCAGTACTTC. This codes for CASRGQLAKNIQYF.

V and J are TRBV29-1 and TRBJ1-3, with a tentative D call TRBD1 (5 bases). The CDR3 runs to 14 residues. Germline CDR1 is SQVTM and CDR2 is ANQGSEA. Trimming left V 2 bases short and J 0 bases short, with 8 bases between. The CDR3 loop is CSVETDISGNTIYF. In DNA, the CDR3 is TGCAGCGTTGAAACGGACATCTCTGGAAACACCATATATTTT.